This T cell receptor beta chain was observed in a study of regulatory T cells in long-lasting Graves disease. Notes on the study in general: TRBV28 was favored in persistent disease, as were TRBJ1-2 and TRBJ2-5. Accuracy may have been reduced by the small sample size. Persistent Graves' patients showed a TCR diversity that was lower than that of newly diagnosed ones.

Time point given: newly diagnosed GD, antithyroid drugs for less than 3 months. With RNA extracted from PBMCs as input, the TCR library was made. Building the TCR beta libraries relied on iRepertoire HTBI primers, and CDR3 regions underwent Arm-PCR. From the multiplex PCR reads, TCRdb called clonotypes with MiXCR, one entry per CDR3 protein. The table records about 430,000 distinct CDR3 sequences, approximately 16% of them present only once. This clonotype was counted many times. Its antigen remains unknown. Germline V lookup: CDR1 SNHLY, CDR2 FYNNEI. The V gene end was trimmed by 1 base and the J gene end by 0 bases; junction bases not matched to a gene: 3. The CDR3 is 16 residues long. The same sample was also used in a study of T cells in Graves' hyperthyroidism and ophthalmopathy. That work states: By a 13 V-J model, ophthalmopathy was set apart from stable hyperthyroidism.

The V call is TRBV2, the J call TRBJ2-3; TRBD2 matches at 8 bases. This sample comprised peripheral blood mononuclear cells (PBMCs), obtained at new diagnosis, from a patient treated with antithyroid drugs. The sequence came from a woman in her forties with Graves disease. CDR3: CASSEGLAPSTDTQYF. CDR3 DNA sequence: TGTGCCAGCAGTGAAGGACTAGCGCCCAGCACAGATACGCAGTATTTT.